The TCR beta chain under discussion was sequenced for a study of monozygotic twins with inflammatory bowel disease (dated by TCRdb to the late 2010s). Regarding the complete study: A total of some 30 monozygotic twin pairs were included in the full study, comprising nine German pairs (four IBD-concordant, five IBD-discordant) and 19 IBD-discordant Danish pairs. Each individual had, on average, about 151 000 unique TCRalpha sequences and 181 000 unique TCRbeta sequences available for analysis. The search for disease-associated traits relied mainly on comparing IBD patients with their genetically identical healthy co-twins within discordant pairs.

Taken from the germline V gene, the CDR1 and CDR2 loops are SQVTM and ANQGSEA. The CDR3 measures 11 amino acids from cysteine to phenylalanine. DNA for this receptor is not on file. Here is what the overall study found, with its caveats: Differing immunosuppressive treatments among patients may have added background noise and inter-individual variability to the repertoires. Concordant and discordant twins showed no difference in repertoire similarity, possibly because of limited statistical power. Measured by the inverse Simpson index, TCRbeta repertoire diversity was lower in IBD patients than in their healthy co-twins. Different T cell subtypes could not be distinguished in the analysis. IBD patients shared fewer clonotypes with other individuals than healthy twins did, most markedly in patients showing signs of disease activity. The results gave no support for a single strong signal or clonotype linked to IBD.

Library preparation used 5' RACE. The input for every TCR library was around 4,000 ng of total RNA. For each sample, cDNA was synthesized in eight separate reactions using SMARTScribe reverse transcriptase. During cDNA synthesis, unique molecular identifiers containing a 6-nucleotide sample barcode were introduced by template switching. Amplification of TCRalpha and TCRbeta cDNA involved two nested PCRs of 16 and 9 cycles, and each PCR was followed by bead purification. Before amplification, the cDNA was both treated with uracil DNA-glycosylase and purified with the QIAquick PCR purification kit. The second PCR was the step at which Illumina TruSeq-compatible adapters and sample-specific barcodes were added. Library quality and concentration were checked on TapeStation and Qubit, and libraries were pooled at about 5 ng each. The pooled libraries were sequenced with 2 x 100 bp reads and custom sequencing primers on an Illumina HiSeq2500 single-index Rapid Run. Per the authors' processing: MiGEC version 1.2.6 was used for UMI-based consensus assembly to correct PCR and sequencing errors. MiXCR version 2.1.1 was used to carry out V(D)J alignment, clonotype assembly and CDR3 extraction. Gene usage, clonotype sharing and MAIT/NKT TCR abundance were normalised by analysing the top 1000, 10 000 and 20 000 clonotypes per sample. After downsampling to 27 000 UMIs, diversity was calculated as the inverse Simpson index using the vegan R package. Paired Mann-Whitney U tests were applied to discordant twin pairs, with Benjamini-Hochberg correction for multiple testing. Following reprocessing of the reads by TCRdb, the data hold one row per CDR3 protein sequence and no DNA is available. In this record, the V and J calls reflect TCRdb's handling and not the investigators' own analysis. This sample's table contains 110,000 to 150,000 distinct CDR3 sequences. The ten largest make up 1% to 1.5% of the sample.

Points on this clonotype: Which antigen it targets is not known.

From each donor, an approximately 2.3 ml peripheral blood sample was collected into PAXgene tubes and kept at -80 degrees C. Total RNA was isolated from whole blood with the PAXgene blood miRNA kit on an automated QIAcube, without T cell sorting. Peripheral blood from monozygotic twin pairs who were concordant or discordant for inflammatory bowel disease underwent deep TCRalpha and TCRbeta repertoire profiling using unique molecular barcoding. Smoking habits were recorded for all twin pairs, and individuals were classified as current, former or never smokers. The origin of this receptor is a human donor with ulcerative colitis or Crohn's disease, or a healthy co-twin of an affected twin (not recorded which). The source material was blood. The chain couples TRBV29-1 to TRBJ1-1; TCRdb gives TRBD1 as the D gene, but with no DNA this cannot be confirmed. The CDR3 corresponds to CSAQGKIEAFF.